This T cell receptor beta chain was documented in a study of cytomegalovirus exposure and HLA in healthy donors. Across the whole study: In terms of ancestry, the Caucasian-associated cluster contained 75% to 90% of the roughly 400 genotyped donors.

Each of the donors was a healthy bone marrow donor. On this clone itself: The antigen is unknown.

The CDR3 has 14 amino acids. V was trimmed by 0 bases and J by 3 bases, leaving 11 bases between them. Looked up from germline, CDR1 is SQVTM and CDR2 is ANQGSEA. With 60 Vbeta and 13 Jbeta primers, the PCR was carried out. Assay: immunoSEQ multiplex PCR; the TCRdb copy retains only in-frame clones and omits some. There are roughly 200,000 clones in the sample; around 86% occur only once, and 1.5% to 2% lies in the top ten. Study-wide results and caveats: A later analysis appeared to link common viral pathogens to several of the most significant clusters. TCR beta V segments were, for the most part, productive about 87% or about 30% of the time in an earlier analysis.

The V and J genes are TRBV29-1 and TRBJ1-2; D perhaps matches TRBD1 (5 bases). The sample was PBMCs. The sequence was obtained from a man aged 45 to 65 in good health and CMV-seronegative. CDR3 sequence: CSVEEQGRDYGYTF. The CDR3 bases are TGCAGCGTTGAAGAGCAGGGTCGGGACTATGGCTACACCTTC.